Sequencing of this TCR beta chain was carried out in a study of T cell repertoires in cytomegalovirus infection. The wider study: Recently described HLA-C-restricted plus well-studied HLA-B-restricted CMV epitopes were used. Indicated by public TCR beta signatures were CMV infection and matching HLA type. Study-wide results and limits: Ex vivo, HLA-C-restricted CMV-specific TCR beta clonotypes prevailed over the rest of the response. Accumulated public TCR beta family frequency recognized individuals carrying CMV together with the relevant HLA.

V shed 5 bases, J shed 4 bases, and the junction held 8 bases outside the gene matches. CDR1 is SGHTA, CDR2 FQGNSA, per germline. The CDR3 is 15 residues long. MiXCR was run by TCRdb on the reads, yielding one entry per CDR3 protein. The sample contains roughly 570,000 distinct CDR3 sequences, about 40% of which appear only once. This clonotype is a singleton in its sample. As yet, its antigen is unknown. This TCR was sampled from a human donor in good health (CMV status not recorded). Some clones in this sample may be carry-over from other donors' samples. The chain uses TRBV7-2 and TRBJ2-5, with 9 bases identical to TRBD1. The specimen comprised cultured PBMCs, sampled from culture after CMV antigen stimulation. Here the CDR3 reads CASSLGQGEGETQYF. The CDR3 coding sequence is TGTGCCAGCAGCCTGGGACAGGGAGAGGGAGAGACCCAGTACTTC.